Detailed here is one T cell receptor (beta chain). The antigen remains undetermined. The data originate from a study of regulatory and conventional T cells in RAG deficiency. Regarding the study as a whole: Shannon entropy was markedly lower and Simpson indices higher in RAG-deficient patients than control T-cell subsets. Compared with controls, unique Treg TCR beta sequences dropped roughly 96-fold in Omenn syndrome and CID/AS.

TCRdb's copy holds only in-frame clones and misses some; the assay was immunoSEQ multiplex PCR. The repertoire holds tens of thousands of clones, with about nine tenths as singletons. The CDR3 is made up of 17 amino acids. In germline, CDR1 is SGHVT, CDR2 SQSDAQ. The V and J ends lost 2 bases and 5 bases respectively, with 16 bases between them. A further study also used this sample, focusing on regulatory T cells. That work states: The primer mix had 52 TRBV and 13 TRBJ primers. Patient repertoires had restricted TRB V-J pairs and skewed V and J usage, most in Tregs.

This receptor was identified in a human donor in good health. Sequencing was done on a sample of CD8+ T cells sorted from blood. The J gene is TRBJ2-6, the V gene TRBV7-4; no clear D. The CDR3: CASSLNSSQSRANVLTF. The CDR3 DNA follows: TGTGCCAGCAGCTTAAACAGCTCACAAAGTCGGGCCAACGTCCTGACTTTC.